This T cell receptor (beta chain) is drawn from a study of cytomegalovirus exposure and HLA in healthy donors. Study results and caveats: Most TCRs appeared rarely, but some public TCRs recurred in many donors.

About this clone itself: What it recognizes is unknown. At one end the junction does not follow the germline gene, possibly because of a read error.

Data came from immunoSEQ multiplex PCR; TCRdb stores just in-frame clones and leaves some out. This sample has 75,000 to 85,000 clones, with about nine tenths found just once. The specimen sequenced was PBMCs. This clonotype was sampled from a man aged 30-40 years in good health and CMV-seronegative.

CDR3 coding DNA: TGTGCTAGCAGCTTGTACGAGGGGGCCCAAGAGACCCAGTACTTC. It is translated as CASSLYEGAQETQYF. The chain links TRBV7-7 to TRBJ2-5; TRBD1 aligns across 7 bases. Germline-derived CDR1 and CDR2 are SSHAT and FNYEAQ (reference sequence). The CDR3 has 15 amino acids. The full variable domain, with the rest looked up from reference TRBV7-7 and TRBJ2-5, is GAGVSQSPRYKVTKRGQDVTLRCDPISSHATLYWYQQALGQGPEFLTYFNYEAQPDKSGLPSDRFSAERPEGSISTLTIQRTEQRDSAMYRCASSLYEGAQETQYFGPGTRLLVL.